This T cell receptor (beta chain) was obtained from a study of CD4 T cells in relation to SARS-CoV-2 and coronaviruses. Overall study context: Controls used an HIV-1 Nef peptide pool or no peptide.

TCRdb's copy holds only in-frame clones and misses some; the assay was immunoSEQ multiplex PCR. Altogether more than 20,000 clones are present, over 75% being singletons, with the ten largest covering 15% to 20%. CDR1 and CDR2 from the germline V gene are SGHAT and FQNNGV. This CDR3 has 17 residues. V gave up 4 bases and J gave up 2 bases; unmatched junction bases: 8. CD4+ T cells from unexposed donors were obtained before the COVID-19 pandemic (2011-2018). The cells were cultured for about ten days before CD4+ T cells were isolated. Cultures held two million PBMCs per well with about 10 IU/ml IL-2. About this clone: As yet, its antigen is unknown.

Study findings and constraints: Monoreactive clones expanded significantly more to SARS-CoV-2 than crossreactive clones did.

The sequence was collected from a human donor in good health. The sample comprised CD4+ T cells from PBMCs, cultured in vitro. V is TRBV11-2 and J is TRBJ2-4; 10 bases are shared with TRBD1. The CDR3 region is CASSSRQGAMTKNIQYF. CDR3 sequence (DNA): TGTGCCAGCAGCTCGAGACAGGGGGCGATGACCAAAAACATTCAGTACTTC.